What follows describes a single T cell receptor beta chain. This specimen belongs to a study of blood T cell repertoires in COVID-19. Only in-frame clones appear in the TCRdb table, and some are missing; sequencing was by immunoSEQ multiplex PCR. In the table there are around 250,000 clones, approximately 90% of which are singletons. The sequence was obtained from a woman aged 25 to 39 with acute COVID-19. The sequencing input was PBMCs or T cells enriched from blood (not recorded which).

The DNA of the CDR3 is TGTGCCATCAGTGAGGACAGCTACAATGAGCAGTTCTTC. Its translation: CAISEDSYNEQFF. The chain is built from TRBV10-3 and TRBJ2-1; TRBD1 might be the D (5 bases). The germline CDR1 and CDR2 sequences are ENHRY and SYGVKD. Trimming took off 2 bases at V and 3 bases at J, with 5 bases between the two ends. This CDR3 comprises 13 residues.